Shown below are 29 T cell receptor beta chains from a single sample sequenced in a study of T cell responses to AZD1222 COVID-19 vaccine (dated by TCRdb to about 2021). The meaning of the sample's time point label: baseline before first vaccination. Receptor libraries were prepared by the immunoSEQ multiplex PCR assay. The table was pulled from immuneACCESS by TCRdb, which kept in-frame rearrangements only. Such tables lose some clones; where checked, under half of the loss comes from unresolved V genes, and the rest has no known cause. The sample table contains about 150,000 clones; only one count was recorded for 90% to 95% of them. The top ten clonotypes cover roughly 1.3% of the sample. The specimen comprised peripheral blood, sampled on day 0 of AZD1222 vaccination. Receptors were obtained from an adult in good health.

The chain uses TRBV7-2 and TRBJ1-5; the D gene is possibly TRBD1 (5 bases). Trimming cost V 5 bases and J 1 base, with 12 bases left between them. Germline loops: CDR1 SGHTA, CDR2 FQGNSA. The CDR3 has 15 amino acids. The CDR3 region has the DNA TGTGCCAGCAGCCCCGGGACCTGGAGCAATCAGCCCCAGCATTTT. Protein sequence: CASSPGTWSNQPQHF.

The chain combines TRBV7-3 with TRBJ2-3, with D perhaps matching TRBD1 or TRBD2 (5 bases each). Per the germline V gene, CDR1 is SGHTA and CDR2 is FQGTGA. Trimming removed 5 bases from V and 7 bases from J, with 19 bases in between. This CDR3 is 15 amino acids long. For the CDR3, the DNA is TGTGCCAGCAGCATTGGTGGTAGTTCGGGGCATACGCAGTATTTT. It translates to CASSIGGSSGHTQYF.

This chain joins TRBV7-2 and TRBJ2-2, with D possibly being TRBD2 (6 bases). V was pared by 6 bases and J by 7 bases, with 21 bases between. The length of the CDR3 is 16 residues. CDR1 is SGHTA, CDR2 FQGNSA, per germline. CDR3 bases: TGTGCCAGCAGTCCAATGGGGTACGGGAGCGGCGGGGAGCTGTTTTTT. It encodes CASSPMGYGSGGELFF.

V gene TRBV7-9 combines with J gene TRBJ2-5; D ambiguous. Germline V gene sequence: CDR1 SEHNR, CDR2 FQNEAQ (reference sequence). This CDR3 region has 13 residues. V shed 5 bases and J shed 5 bases, with 12 bases lying between them. CDR3 residues: CASSRNPGETQYF. The CDR3 DNA is TGTGCCAGCAGCCGTAACCCCGGGGAGACCCAGTACTTC.

The chain joins TRBV10-1 to TRBJ1-3, with D hard to call. The V and J ends lost 0 bases and 0 bases respectively, with 6 bases between them. Germline V lookup: CDR1 WNHNN, CDR2 SYGVQD (reference sequence). CDR3 size: 15 residues. The chain's CDR3 is CASSESRHSGNTIYF. The CDR3 nucleotides are TGCGCCAGCAGTGAGTCCCGACACTCTGGAAACACCATATATTTT.

This chain uses TRBV7-3 with TRBJ2-7; D gene unclear. The V gene's germline CDR1 is SGHTA and CDR2 FQGTGA. V was clipped by 10 bases and J by 6 bases, with 7 bases between them. This CDR3 is 9 amino acids long. CDR3 in DNA: TGTGCCATCCGAACCGAGCAGTACGTC. Its protein is CAIRTEQYV.

A single count supports this clone. This chain connects TRBV12-3 or TRBV12-4 to TRBJ1-1; the D is unclear. There are 13 residues in the CDR3. Trimming took off 6 bases at V and 0 bases at J, with 8 bases between the two ends. The CDR3 region is CASRKKMNTEAFF. Here the CDR3 DNA reads TGTGCCAGCAGAAAGAAGATGAACACTGAAGCTTTCTTT.

The CDR3 nucleotides are TGTGCCAGCAGTTTCTGGAATTCACCCCTCCACTTT. It is translated as CASSFWNSPLHF. The gene calls are TRBV12-3 or TRBV12-4 and TRBJ1-6, with D uncertain. The V gene lost 3 bases and the J gene lost 7 bases, with 4 bases spanning the gap. The length of the CDR3 is 12 residues.

The V gene is TRBV16, the J gene TRBJ2-1; 7 bases match TRBD1. V trimming: 3 bases; J trimming: 0 bases; junction bases outside the gene matches: 2. The CDR3 consists of 15 residues. CDR1 is KGHSY, CDR2 FQNENV, per germline. The CDR3 nucleotides are TGTGCCAGCAGCCAGGGACAGAGCTCCTACAATGAGCAGTTCTTC. Translating gives CASSQGQSSYNEQFF.

The genes are TRBV2 and TRBJ1-1; D gene unclear. The germline gives CDR1 SNHLY, CDR2 FYNNEI. The V and J ends lost 7 bases and 0 bases respectively, with 12 bases between them. The CDR3 is 14 amino acids. CDR3 in DNA: TGTGCCAGCACTACCAACCGCATGAACACTGAAGCTTTCTTT. Translating it yields CASTTNRMNTEAFF.

The rearrangement links TRBV19 to TRBJ2-5; unclear D gene. V dropped 2 bases and J dropped 0 bases, with 1 base sitting between them. The V gene's germline CDR1 is LNHDA and CDR2 SQIVND (reference sequence). This CDR3 has 12 amino acids. In DNA, the CDR3 is TGTGCCAGTAGTATAAACCAAGAGACCCAGTACTTC. It codes for CASSINQETQYF.

The rearrangement joins TRBV4-1 to TRBJ2-1; TRBD2 agrees at 12 bases. This CDR3 has 17 amino acids. Germline V gene data show CDR1 as MGHRA and CDR2 as YSYEKL. The V segment lost 6 bases and the J segment 7 bases; nucleotides outside the gene matches: 13. CDR3 loop: CASRPSSTSGSGNEQFF. The CDR3 DNA reads as TGCGCCAGCAGACCTTCATCGACTAGCGGGAGCGGGAATGAGCAGTTCTTC.

The chain carries TRBV28 and TRBJ1-2; 9 positions agree with TRBD1. J lost 6 bases, V lost 6 bases, and 8 bases had no gene match. CDR1 MDHEN and CDR2 SYDVKM come from the germline V gene. The CDR3 has 14 residues. Here the CDR3 reads CASSFDRGKDGYTF. The CDR3 DNA reads as TGTGCCAGCAGCTTTGACAGGGGGAAAGATGGCTACACCTTC.

The chain carries TRBV1 and TRBJ2-7. TRBV1 is shown as a pseudogene. CDR3 length: 15 amino acids. CDR3 residues: CTSSLRGGRAGEQYV. The CDR3 nucleotides read TGCACCAGCAGCCTTAGAGGGGGGAGAGCTGGTGAGCAGTACGTC.

The chain uses TRBV7-6 and TRBJ1-3; TRBD1 is a possible D gene (6 bases). This CDR3 comprises 16 residues. Germline V lookup: CDR1 SGHVS, CDR2 FNYEAQ. With 3 bases removed from V and 3 bases from J, the gap between germline ends came to 15 bases. CDR3 DNA: TGTGCCAGCAGCTTGGGCCCTGGGACACTTGGAAACACCATATATTTT. Its translation is CASSLGPGTLGNTIYF.

This clone was found once. The chain couples TRBV6-5 to TRBJ2-7, with a weak D call TRBD1 (6 bases). V was pared by 6 bases and J by 4 bases, with 13 bases between. From germline, CDR1 is MNHEY and CDR2 SVGAGI. The CDR3 covers 13 residues. The CDR3, as DNA: TGTGCCAGCAGGAGAGAGGGGGTTTACGAGCAGTACGTC. This sequence encodes CASRREGVYEQYV.

This clone has just one count. The chain couples TRBV4-1 to TRBJ2-7, with D perhaps assigned TRBD1 or TRBD2 (5 bases each). CDR1 and CDR2 from the germline V gene are MGHRA and YSYEKL. Trimming cost V 1 base and J 7 bases, with 11 bases left between them. The CDR3 covers 13 residues. CDR3 protein: CASSQVGASEQYV. For the CDR3, the DNA is TGCGCCAGCAGCCAAGTCGGGGCTAGTGAGCAGTACGTC.

The chain has TRBV6-5 and TRBJ1-1; D unclear. V was shortened by 10 bases and J by 7 bases, with 13 bases between the two germline ends. Germline lookup yields CDR1 MNHEY and CDR2 SVGAGI. The CDR3 covers 11 residues. The chain's CDR3 is CATLASREAFF. In DNA, the CDR3 is TGTGCCACCCTTGCTTCCCGTGAAGCTTTCTTT.

This chain links TRBV7-2 with TRBJ2-2, with 9 bases aligning to TRBD2. The CDR3 loop spans 15 amino acids. Unmatched junction bases numbered 5, after V lost 6 bases and J lost 3 bases. Germline V gene data show CDR1 as SGHTA and CDR2 as FQGNSA. Here the CDR3 DNA reads TGTGCCAGCAGACCGACTAGCGGATACACCGGGGAGCTGTTTTTT. Protein product: CASRPTSGYTGELFF.

This chain joins TRBV12-2 and TRBJ2-5; the listed D gene, TRBD2, was not tested against the DNA. TRBV12-2 is a recognized pseudogene. CDR3 size: 18 residues. CDR3 DNA sequence: TGTGCAAGTCGCTTATATCGGTTAGCGGGAGCCACCGTGAAGACCCAGTACTTC. Translated, it gives CASRLYRLAGATVKTQYF.

This CDR3 is CATQGADEQFF. CDR3 DNA sequence: TGTGCCACGCAGGGGGCAGATGAGCAGTTCTTC. This chain links TRBV24-1 with TRBJ2-1, with 8 bases that match TRBD1. This CDR3 contains 11 residues. V was pared by 10 bases and J by 8 bases, with 3 bases of the junction left unmatched. Looked up from germline, CDR1 is KGHDR and CDR2 is SFDVKD.

The CDR3 sequence: CATSRGPDTQYF. Written as DNA, the CDR3 is TGTGCCACCAGCAGAGGACCAGATACGCAGTATTTT. V usage is TRBV15 and J usage is TRBJ2-3; D gene uncertain. The CDR3 is 12 residues long. V was cut by 1 base and J by 4 bases, with 3 bases left in between. CDR1 is LNHNV, CDR2 YYDKDF, per germline (reference sequence).

The chain is built from TRBV5-1 and TRBJ1-5; TRBD1 matches at 7 bases. The germline gives CDR1 SGHRS, CDR2 YFSETQ. This CDR3 has 14 amino acids. V lost 2 bases, J lost 6 bases, and 5 bases stayed unmatched. Written as DNA, the CDR3 is TGCGCCAGCAGCTTCACAGGGGTGGGTCAGCCCCAGCATTTT. Its protein is CASSFTGVGQPQHF.

The rearrangement uses TRBV6-5 and TRBJ1-2, with D possibly being TRBD1 (6 bases). The CDR3 totals 13 residues. V lost 10 bases and J 2 bases, leaving 14 bases between the germline ends. Germline-derived CDR1 and CDR2 are MNHEY and SVGAGI. CDR3: CATHQQGNYGYTF. The CDR3 DNA reads as TGTGCCACTCACCAACAGGGAAACTATGGCTACACCTTC.

V usage is TRBV9 and J usage is TRBJ2-1, with D possibly matching TRBD1 (5 bases). CDR3 length: 15 amino acids. Germline V gene lookup returns CDR1 SGDLS and CDR2 YYNGEE. V was trimmed by 0 bases and J by 4 bases, leaving 11 bases between them. CDR3: CASSVVGALYNEQFF. Written as DNA, the CDR3 is TGTGCCAGCAGCGTAGTAGGGGCTTTATACAATGAGCAGTTCTTC.

The genes are TRBV9 and TRBJ1-2, with 7 bases that match TRBD1. The germline gives CDR1 SGDLS, CDR2 YYNGEE. The CDR3 is 14 residues long. Losses at the gene ends were 0 bases for V and 3 bases for J; bases not matched to a gene: 2. For the CDR3, the DNA is TGTGCCAGCAGCGTAGCCGGGACAGACTATGGCTACACCTTC. Residues: CASSVAGTDYGYTF.

The CDR3 DNA is TGTGCCAGCAGCTCAAGTGGGGGAGCTGGAAACATTCAGTACTTC. This sequence encodes CASSSSGGAGNIQYF. The rearrangement links TRBV7-2 to TRBJ2-4; perhaps D is TRBD1 or TRBD2 (5 bases each). This CDR3 spans 15 amino acids. V was clipped by 4 bases and J by 6 bases, with 16 bases between them. Germline CDR1 reads SGHTA; CDR2 reads FQGNSA.

The V and J genes are TRBV6-5 and TRBJ1-2, with D possibly matching TRBD1 (5 bases). The CDR3 is 15 amino acids. V shed 5 bases and J shed 4 bases, with 17 bases lying between them. Per germline, CDR1 MNHEY and CDR2 SVGAGI. CDR3 sequence: CASSTSTGTLYGYTF. The CDR3 bases are TGTGCCAGCAGTACATCGACCGGGACTCTCTATGGCTACACCTTC.

The rearrangement joins TRBV5-1 to TRBJ2-1; maybe TRBD2 (5 bases). V dropped 4 bases and J dropped 6 bases, with 14 bases sitting between them. Germline lookup yields CDR1 SGHRS and CDR2 YFSETQ. The CDR3 has 14 residues. DNA for the CDR3: TGCGCCAGCAGCACGGGATCCAACTTCAATGAGCAGTTCTTC. Translating it yields CASSTGSNFNEQFF.